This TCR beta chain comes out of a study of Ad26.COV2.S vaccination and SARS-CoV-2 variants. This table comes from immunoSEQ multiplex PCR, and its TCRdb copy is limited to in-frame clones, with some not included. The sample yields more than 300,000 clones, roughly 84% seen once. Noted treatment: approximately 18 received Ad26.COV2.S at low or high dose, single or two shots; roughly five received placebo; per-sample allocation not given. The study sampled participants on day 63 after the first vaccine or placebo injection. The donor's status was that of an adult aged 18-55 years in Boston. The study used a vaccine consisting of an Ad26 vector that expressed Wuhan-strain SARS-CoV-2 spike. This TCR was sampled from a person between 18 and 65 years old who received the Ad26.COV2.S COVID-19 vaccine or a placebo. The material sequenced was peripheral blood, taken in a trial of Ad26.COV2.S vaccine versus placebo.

CDR3 protein: CASSLLGASNTEAFF. The DNA of the CDR3 is TGTGCCAGCAGCTTACTAGGAGCTTCGAACACTGAAGCTTTCTTT. V is TRBV7-2 and J is TRBJ1-1, with unresolved D. The CDR3 is 15 residues long. Trimming removed 2 bases at V and 1 base at J, with 11 bases between. Per the germline V gene, CDR1 is SGHTA and CDR2 is FQGNSA.